The T cell receptor beta chain described here comes from a study of blood T cell repertoires in COVID-19. Study overall: Acute and convalescent COVID-19 specimens originated in the United States, Italy and Spain. T cells, B-cell-depleted T cells, or PBMCs provided the cDNA or gDNA that served as material.

As handled by the study authors: Amplification of reference gene primers provided the estimated nucleated cell counts. Profiling relied on immunoSEQ multiplex PCR, and the TCRdb table lists in-frame clones only, not all of them. That table furnishes V, J and clone size, whereas the DNA furnished D and trimming. In the table there are around 100,000 clones, around 89% of which are singletons. Source material: peripheral blood. This clonotype was obtained from an older woman with acute or convalescent COVID-19.

DNA of the CDR3: TGTGCCTGGAGTCAACCAGTCGGGGTTGGGACACCCCTCCACTTT. Protein: CAWSQPVGVGTPLHF. The V call is TRBV30, the J call TRBJ1-6; D is ambiguous. The CDR3 length is 15 residues. CDR1 is GTSNPN, CDR2 SVGIG, per germline (reference sequence). Trimming removed 2 bases at V and 11 bases at J, with 19 bases between.